This T cell receptor (beta chain) was captured by sequencing in a study of Graves' ophthalmopathy and Graves' hyperthyroidism. Study observations and caveats: An approximately 80% specificity and about 88% sensitivity were achieved by a 13-signature model that separated ophthalmopathy from stable hyperthyroidism.

TCR beta CDR3 regions were amplified from RNA transcripts. Second-round multiplex PCR followed a first-round RT-PCR using HTBI primers. TCRdb re-derived calls from the multiplex PCR reads in MiXCR, one entry per CDR3 protein. This table has some 750,000 distinct CDR3 sequences, roughly 40% appearing once. The table lists this clonotype with many counts. Its antigen is not known. Germline values: CDR1 SQVTM, CDR2 ANQGSEA. Germline trimming cut 5 bases from V and 4 bases from J; bases unmatched to any gene: 7. The CDR3 runs to 14 residues. Material for sequencing was peripheral blood. This chain connects TRBV29-1 to TRBJ2-5; 10 bases agree with TRBD1. The sequence was collected from an adult man with Graves' ophthalmopathy. The CDR3 region is CSVTDRGFPETQYF. CDR3 bases: TGCAGCGTTACGGACAGGGGGTTCCCAGAGACCCAGTACTTC.